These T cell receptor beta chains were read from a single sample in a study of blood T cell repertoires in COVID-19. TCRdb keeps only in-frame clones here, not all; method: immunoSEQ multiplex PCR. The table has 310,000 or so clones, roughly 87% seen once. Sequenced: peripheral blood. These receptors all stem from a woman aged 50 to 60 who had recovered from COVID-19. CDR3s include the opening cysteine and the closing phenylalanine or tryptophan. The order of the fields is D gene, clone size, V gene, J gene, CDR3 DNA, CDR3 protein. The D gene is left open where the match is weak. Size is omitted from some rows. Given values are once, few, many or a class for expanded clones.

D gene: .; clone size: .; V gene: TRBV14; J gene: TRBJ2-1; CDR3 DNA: TGTGCCAGCAGCCAAGGGGGCTCGGGCAGGGATAAGTTCTTC; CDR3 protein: CASSQGGSGRDKFF
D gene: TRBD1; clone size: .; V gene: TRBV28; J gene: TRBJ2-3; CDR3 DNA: TGTGCCAGCAGAAGAGGGGGCGCAGATACGCAGTATTTT; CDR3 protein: CASRRGGADTQYF
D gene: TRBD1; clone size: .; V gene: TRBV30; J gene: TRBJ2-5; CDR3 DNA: TGTGCCTGGGGTCAGGGGGCGGAGACCCAGTACTTC; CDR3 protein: CAWGQGAETQYF
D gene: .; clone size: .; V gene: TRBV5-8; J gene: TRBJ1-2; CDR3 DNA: TGTGCCAGCAGCTTCCCGGGTCCGGGGGGCTATGGCTACACCTTC; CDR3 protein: CASSFPGPGGYGYTF
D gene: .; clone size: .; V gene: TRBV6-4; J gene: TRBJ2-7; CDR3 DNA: TGTGCCAGCAGTGAACAGATCGTCGTCTCCGAGCAGTACTTC; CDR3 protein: CASSEQIVVSEQYF
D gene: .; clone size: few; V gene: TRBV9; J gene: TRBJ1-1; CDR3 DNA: TGTGCCAGCAGCCCATACCGAGTAAGGGGCTGGGGCACTGAAGCTTTCTTT; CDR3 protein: CASSPYRVRGWGTEAFF
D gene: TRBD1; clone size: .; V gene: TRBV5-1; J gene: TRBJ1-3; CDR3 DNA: TGCGCCAGCAGCTTGGTTCCTCCCCCGACAGGGGCTGGAAACACCATATATTTT; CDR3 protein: CASSLVPPPTGAGNTIYF
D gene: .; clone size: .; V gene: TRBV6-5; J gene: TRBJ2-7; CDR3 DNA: TGTGCCAGCAGTCCTACGGGGTCTTACGAGCAGTACTTC; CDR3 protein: CASSPTGSYEQYF
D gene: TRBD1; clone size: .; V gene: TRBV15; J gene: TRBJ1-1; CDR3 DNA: TGTGCCGCCCAGACAGGGATTGTGGACGAAGCTTTCTTT; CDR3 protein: CAAQTGIVDEAFF
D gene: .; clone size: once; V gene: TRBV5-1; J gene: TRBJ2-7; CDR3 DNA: TGCGCCAGCAGTCAGGGGTACGAGCAGTACTTC; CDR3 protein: CASSQGYEQYF
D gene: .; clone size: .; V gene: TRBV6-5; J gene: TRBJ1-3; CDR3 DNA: TGTGCCAGCAGTCCTGTCCAGGGGCCCATAAACACCATATATTTT; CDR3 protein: CASSPVQGPINTIYF
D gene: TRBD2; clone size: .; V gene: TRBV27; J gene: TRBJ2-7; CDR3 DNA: TGTGCCACCTCGGAGGGAGGGCCCTCCTACGAGCAGTACTTC; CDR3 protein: CATSEGGPSYEQYF
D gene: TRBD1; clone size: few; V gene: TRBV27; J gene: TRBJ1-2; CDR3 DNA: TGTGCCAGCAGTTACAGGGGGCCTTACTATGGCTACACCTTC; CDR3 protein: CASSYRGPYYGYTF
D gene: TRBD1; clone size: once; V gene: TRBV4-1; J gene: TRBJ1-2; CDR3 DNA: TGCGCCAGCAGCCCACACTTGGGGACCGGGACAGGCTATGGCTACACCTTC; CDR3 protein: CASSPHLGTGTGYGYTF
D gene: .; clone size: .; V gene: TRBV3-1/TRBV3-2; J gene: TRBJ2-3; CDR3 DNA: TGTGCCAGCAGCCCCCGACTATACACAGATACGCAGTATTTT; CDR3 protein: CASSPRLYTDTQYF
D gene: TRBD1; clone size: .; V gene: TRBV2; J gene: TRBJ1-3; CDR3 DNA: TGTGCCAGCAGTCGGGACAGCTGGGACTCTGGAAACACCATATATTTT; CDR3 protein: CASSRDSWDSGNTIYF
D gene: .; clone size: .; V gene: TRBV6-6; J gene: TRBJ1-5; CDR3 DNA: TGTGCCAGCATCCCAGCCAGGGGCTACCAGCCCCAGCATTTT; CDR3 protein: CASIPARGYQPQHF
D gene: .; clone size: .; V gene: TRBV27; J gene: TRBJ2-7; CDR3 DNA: TGTGCCAGCAGCCCCTACAGGGTTGGTCCGCGGCAGTACTTC; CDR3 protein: CASSPYRVGPRQYF
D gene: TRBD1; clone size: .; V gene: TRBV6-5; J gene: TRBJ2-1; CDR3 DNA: TGTGCCAGCAGTCCCCCGGGACAGGGGAATGAGCAGTTCTTC; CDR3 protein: CASSPPGQGNEQFF
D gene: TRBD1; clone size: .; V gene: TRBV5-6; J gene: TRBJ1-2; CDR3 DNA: TGTGCCAGCAGCTTGTCAGGGGGATGGGAGGCTGGCTACACCTTC; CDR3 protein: CASSLSGGWEAGYTF
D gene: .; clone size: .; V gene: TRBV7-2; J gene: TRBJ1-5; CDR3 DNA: TGTGCCAGCAGCCCCAGGGAGGGTTATAATCAGCCCCAGCATTTT; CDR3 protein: CASSPREGYNQPQHF
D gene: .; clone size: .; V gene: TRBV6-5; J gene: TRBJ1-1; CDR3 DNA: TGTGCCAGCAGTTACAGGCCGACTATAAACACTGAAGCTTTCTTT; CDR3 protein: CASSYRPTINTEAFF
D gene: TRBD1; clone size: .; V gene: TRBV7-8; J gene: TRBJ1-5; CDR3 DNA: TGTGCCAGCAGCTTTGGGCAGGGGGCCTCTCAGCCCCAGCATTTT; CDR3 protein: CASSFGQGASQPQHF
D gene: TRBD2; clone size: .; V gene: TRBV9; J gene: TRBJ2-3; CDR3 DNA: TGTGCCAGCAGCGCCCGGGGGGGTCATAATCGGCCAGATACGCAGTATTTT; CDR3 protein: CASSARGGHNRPDTQYF
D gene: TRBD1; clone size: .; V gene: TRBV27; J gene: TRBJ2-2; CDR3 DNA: TGTGCCAGCAGTTTAGGGACAGGGGGCACCGGGGAGCTGTTTTTT; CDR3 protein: CASSLGTGGTGELFF
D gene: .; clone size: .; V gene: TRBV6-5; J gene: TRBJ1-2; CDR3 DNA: TGTGCCAGCAGTTACTCGCCAGGGGTTAACTATGGCTACACCTTC; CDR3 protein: CASSYSPGVNYGYTF
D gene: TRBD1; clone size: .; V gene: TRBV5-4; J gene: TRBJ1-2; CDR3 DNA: TGTGCCAGCAGCCAACAGGGGGCAAACTATGGCTACACCTTC; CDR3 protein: CASSQQGANYGYTF
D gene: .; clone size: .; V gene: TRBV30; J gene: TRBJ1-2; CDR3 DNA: TGTGCCTGGAGTGGAGGCGGGGGCTACACCTTC; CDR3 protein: CAWSGGGGYTF
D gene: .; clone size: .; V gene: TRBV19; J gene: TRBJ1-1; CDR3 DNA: TGTGCCAGTAGTCCAGGGGAAAGTCGGGCTTTCTTT; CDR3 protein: CASSPGESRAFF
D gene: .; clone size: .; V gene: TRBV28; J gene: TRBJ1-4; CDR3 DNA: TGTGCCAGCAGTCACGCAGGGGCGGGGGGTGAAAAACTGTTTTTT; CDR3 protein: CASSHAGAGGEKLFF
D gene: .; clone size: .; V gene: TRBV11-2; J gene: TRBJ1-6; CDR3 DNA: TGTGCCAGCAGCTTAGGGACAGCCAATTCACCCCTCCACTTT; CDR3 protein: CASSLGTANSPLHF
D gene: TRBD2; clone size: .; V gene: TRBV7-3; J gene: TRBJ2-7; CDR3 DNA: TGTGCCAGCAGCCGATTAGCGGGAGTGCCGTACGAGCAGTACTTC; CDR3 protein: CASSRLAGVPYEQYF
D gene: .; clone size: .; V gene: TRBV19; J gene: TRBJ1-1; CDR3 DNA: TGTGCCAGTAGTTGGGCCGAGAACACTGAAGCTTTCTTT; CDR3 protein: CASSWAENTEAFF
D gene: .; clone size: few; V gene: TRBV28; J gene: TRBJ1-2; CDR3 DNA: TGTGCCAGCAGTATAAGGGGCCTCTATGGCTACACCTTC; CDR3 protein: CASSIRGLYGYTF
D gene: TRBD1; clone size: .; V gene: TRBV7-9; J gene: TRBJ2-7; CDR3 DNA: TGTGCCAGCAGCCATCCCCGGGACAGGGGATCCTACGAGCAGTACTTC; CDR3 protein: CASSHPRDRGSYEQYF
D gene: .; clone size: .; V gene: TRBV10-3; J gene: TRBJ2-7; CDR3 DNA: TGTGCCATCAGTGCACAGGGACCATCCTACGAGCAGTACTTC; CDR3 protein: CAISAQGPSYEQYF
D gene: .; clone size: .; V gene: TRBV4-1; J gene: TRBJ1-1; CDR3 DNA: TGCGCCAGCAGCCAAGGGGGCGCGTACACTGAAGCTTTCTTT; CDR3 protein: CASSQGGAYTEAFF
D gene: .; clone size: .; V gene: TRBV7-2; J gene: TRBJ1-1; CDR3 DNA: TGTGCCAGCAGCGTCAAATCCCCAGGGAACACTGAAGCTTTCTTT; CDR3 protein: CASSVKSPGNTEAFF
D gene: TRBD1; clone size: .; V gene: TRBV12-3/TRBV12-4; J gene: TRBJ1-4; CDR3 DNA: TGTGCCAGCAGCCGCGTCGGACAGGCGTTAGTTTTT; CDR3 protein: CASSRVGQALVF
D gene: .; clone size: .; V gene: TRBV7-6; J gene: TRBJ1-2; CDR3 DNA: TGTGCCAGCAGCTGGAGCTATGGCTACACCTTC; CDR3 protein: CASSWSYGYTF
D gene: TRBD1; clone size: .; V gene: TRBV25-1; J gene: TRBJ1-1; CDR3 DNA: TGTGCCAGCAGTCCCCGGACAGGGGGCTGGACTGAAGCTTTCTTT; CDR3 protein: CASSPRTGGWTEAFF
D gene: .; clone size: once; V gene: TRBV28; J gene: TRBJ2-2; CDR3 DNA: TGTGCCAGCGGTCAGGTCGCGGGTAATAATCCGAACACCGGGGAGCTGTTTTTT; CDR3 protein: CASGQVAGNNPNTGELFF
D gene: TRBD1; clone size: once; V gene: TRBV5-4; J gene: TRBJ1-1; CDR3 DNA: TGTGCCAGCAGCTTTGGGGGACAGGGCATGGGGAACACTGAAGCTTTCTTT; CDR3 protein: CASSFGGQGMGNTEAFF
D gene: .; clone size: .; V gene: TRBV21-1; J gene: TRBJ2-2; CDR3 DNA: TGTGCCAGCACCGCCCAGCGGGGGGTATTGACCGGGGAGCTGTTTTTT; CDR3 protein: CASTAQRGVLTGELFF
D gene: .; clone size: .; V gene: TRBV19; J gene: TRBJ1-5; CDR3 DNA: TGTGCCAGTTCCCCCGGGAGGGTCAATCAGCCCCAGCATTTT; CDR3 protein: CASSPGRVNQPQHF